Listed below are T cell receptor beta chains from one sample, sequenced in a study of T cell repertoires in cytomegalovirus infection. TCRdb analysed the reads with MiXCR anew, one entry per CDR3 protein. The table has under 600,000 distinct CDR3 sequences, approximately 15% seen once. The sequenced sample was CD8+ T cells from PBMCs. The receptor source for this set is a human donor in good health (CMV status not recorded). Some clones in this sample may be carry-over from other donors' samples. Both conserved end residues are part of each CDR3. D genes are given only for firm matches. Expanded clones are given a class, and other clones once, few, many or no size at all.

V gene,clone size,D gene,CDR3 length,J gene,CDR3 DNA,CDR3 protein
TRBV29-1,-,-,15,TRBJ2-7,TGCAGCGTTGAAGTGGTGGTCAGGGGAGCCTACGAGCAGTACTTC,CSVEVVVRGAYEQYF
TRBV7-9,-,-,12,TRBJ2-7,TGTGCCAGCAGCTACCTCATCAACGAGCAGTACTTC,CASSYLINEQYF
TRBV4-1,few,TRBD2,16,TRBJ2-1,TGCGCCAGCACCCACTTCTACCTAGCGGGAGAAAGGGAGCAGTTCTTC,CASTHFYLAGEREQFF
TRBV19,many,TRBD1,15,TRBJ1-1,TGTGCCAGTAGTAACCCAGGGGGCTTGAACACTGAAGCTTTCTTT,CASSNPGGLNTEAFF
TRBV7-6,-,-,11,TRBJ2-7,TGTGTCAGCAGCTTAACCCGTTATCAGTACTTC,CVSSLTRYQYF
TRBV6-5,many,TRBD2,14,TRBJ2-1,TGTGCCAGCAGTTGGCGGGAGGGCCCCCATGAGCAGTTCTTC,CASSWREGPHEQFF
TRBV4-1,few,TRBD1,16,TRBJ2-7,TGCGCCAGCAGCAAAGGGGGGGACAGGGTATCCTACGAGCAGTACTTC,CASSKGGDRVSYEQYF
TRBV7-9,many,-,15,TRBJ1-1,TGTGCCAGCAGCTTAGTGGCAGGGAAGGACACTGAAGCTTTCTTT,CASSLVAGKDTEAFF
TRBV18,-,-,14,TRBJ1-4,TGTGCCAGCTCACCAGGGCAACGGGGGGAAAAACTGTTTTTT,CASSPGQRGEKLFF
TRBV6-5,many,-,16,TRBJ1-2,TGTGCCAGCAGTCCTGACAGGAGCGACCCGAACTATGGCTACACCTTC,CASSPDRSDPNYGYTF
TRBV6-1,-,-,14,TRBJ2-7,TGTGCCAGCAGTGAGGGCAGGGTCCCCTACGAGCAGTACTTC,CASSEGRVPYEQYF
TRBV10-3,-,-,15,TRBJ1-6,TGTGCCATCAGTGAGAGGACAGAGCTAAATTCACCCCTCCAATTT,CAISERTELNSPLQF
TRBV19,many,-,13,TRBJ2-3,TGTGCCAGTAATCTCGGACTGACAGATACGCAGTATTTT,CASNLGLTDTQYF
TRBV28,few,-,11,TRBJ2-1,TGTGCCAGCAGTGTAGTCGATGAGCAGTTCTTC,CASSVVDEQFF
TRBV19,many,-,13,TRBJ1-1,TGTGCCAGTAGTATTGATCAGAGCACTGAAGCTTTCTTT,CASSIDQSTEAFF
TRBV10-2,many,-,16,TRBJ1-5,TGCGCCAGCAGTGAGTCCCGGGACAAATTTAATCAGCCCCAGCATTTT,CASSESRDKFNQPQHF
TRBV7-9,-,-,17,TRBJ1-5,TGTGCCAGCAGCTTCTCAGGGGCGGGGGGCAGGAATCAGCCCCAGCATTTT,CASSFSGAGGRNQPQHF
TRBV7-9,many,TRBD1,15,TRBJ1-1,TGTGCCAGCAGCTTAGCCGGGCAGGGGGAAACTGAAGCTTTCTTT,CASSLAGQGETEAFF
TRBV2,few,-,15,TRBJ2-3,TGTGCCAGCAGTGAGCTCGGCGGGAGCACAGATACGCAGTATTTT,CASSELGGSTDTQYF
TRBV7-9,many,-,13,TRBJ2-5,TGTGCCAGCAGCTTAGGGGGCTACGAGACCCAGTACTTC,CASSLGGYETQYF
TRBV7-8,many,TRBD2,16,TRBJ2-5,TGTGCCAGCAGCTTTTTAGCGGGGGGGCTTGGGGAGACCCAGTACTTC,CASSFLAGGLGETQYF
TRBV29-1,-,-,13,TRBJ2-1,TGCAGCGCCCGAAGAGGGACATACAATGAGCAGCTCTTC,CSARRGTYNEQLF
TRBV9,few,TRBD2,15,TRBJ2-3,TGTGCCAGCAGCGTAGGCGGGAGAAGCACAGATACGCAGTATTTT,CASSVGGRSTDTQYF
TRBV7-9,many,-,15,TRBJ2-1,TGTGCCAGCAGCTTAATTCGGGAGTTCTACAATGAGCAGTTCTTC,CASSLIREFYNEQFF
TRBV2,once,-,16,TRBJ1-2,TGTGCCAGCAGTGAACGTGGGGCGCAGGGGAACTATGGCTACACCTTC,CASSERGAQGNYGYTF
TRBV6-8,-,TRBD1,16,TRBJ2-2,TGTGCCAGCAGTTCACCAGGACAGGACAACACCGGGGAGCTGTTTTTT,CASSSPGQDNTGELFF
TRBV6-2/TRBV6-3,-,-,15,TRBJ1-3,TGTGCCAGCAGTTATCGGGAACTCTCTGGAAACACCATATATTTT,CASSYRELSGNTIYF
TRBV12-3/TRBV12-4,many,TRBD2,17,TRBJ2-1,TGTGCCAGCAGTAACGGACTAGCGGGGAGCTCCTACAATGAGCAGTTCTTC,CASSNGLAGSSYNEQFF
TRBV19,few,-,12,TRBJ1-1,TGTGCCAGTATGGCGGGGCCGGTGGAAGCTTTCTTT,CASMAGPVEAFF
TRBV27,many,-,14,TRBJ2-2,TGTGCCAGCAGCGAGGGAGGTTACTCCGGGGAGCTGTTTTTT,CASSEGGYSGELFF
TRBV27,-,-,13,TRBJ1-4,TGTGCCAGCAGTCGTGGCAGAAGGGAAAAACTGTTTTTT,CASSRGRREKLFF